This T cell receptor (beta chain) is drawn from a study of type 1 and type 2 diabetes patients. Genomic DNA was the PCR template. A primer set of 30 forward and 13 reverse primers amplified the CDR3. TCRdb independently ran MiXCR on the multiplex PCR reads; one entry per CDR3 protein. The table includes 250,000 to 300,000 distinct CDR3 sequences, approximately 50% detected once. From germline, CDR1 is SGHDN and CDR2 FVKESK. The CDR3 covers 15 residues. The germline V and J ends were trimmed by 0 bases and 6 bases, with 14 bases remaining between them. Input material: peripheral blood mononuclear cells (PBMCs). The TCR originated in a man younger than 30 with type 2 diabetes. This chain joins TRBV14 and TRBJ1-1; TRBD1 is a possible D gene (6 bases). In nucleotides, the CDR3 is TGTGCCAGCAGCCAAGACGTCGGGGGGGGCTCTGAAGCTTTCTTT. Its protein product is CASSQDVGGGSEAFF.